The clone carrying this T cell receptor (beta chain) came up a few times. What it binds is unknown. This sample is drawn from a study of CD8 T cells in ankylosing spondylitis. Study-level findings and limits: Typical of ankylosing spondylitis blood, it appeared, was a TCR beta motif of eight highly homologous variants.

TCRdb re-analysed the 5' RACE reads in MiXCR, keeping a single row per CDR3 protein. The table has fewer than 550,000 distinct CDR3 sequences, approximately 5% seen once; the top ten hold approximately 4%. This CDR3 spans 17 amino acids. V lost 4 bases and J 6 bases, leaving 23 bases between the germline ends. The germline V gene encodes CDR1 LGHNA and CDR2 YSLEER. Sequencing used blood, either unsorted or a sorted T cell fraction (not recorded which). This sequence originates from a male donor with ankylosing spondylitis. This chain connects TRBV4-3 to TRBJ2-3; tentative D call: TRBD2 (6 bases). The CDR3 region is CASSPVLRTIGRDTQYF. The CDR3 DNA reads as TGCGCCAGCAGCCCCGTGTTGCGGACTATTGGCAGGGATACGCAGTATTTT.